These 18 T cell receptor beta chains share one sample of origin, sequenced in a study of shared clonotypes between healthy human individuals. Assay used: immunoSEQ multiplex PCR; TCRdb lists only in-frame clones, some missing. This table has 1.4 million to 1.5 million clones, approximately 96% appearing once. Sequencing used naive CD4+ T cells sorted from blood. Specified subset: CD45RA+ positively selected. Receptor source: a man aged 25 to 40 in good health.

This chain joins TRBV7-6 and TRBJ2-2; D unclear. The CDR3 extends over 11 amino acids. Looked up from germline, CDR1 is SGHVS and CDR2 is FNYEAQ. The ends were cut back, 6 bases at V and 5 bases at J, with 4 bases in the middle. CDR3: CASSRTGELFF. CDR3 sequence (DNA): TGTGCCAGCAGTCGAACCGGGGAGCTGTTTTTT.

This chain links TRBV5-8 with TRBJ1-5; D remains ambiguous. V lost 9 bases, J lost 3 bases, and 10 bases lay in between. Germline V CDR1 and CDR2: SGHTS, YDEGEE. CDR3 length: 12 residues. This chain's CDR3 is CATTSANQPQHF. The CDR3 bases are TGTGCCACCACCTCAGCCAATCAGCCCCAGCATTTT.

The chain links TRBV7-2 to TRBJ1-2; perhaps TRBD1 as D (5 bases). The CDR3 extends over 16 amino acids. The V and J ends lost 1 base and 8 bases respectively, with 20 bases between them. Germline assignment: CDR1 SGHTA and CDR2 FQGNSA. Here the CDR3 reads CASSLGNLAGPQGYTF. CDR3 sequence (DNA): TGTGCCAGCAGCTTAGGGAACTTAGCAGGGCCCCAGGGCTACACCTTC.

V is TRBV19 and J is TRBJ2-6; 8 bases align to TRBD1. This CDR3 spans 17 amino acids. The V and J ends lost 5 bases and 3 bases, in that order; junction bases with no gene match: 9. Germline CDR1 LNHDA, CDR2 SQIVND (reference sequence). CDR3 region: CASSSMGRGRGANVLTF. In DNA, the CDR3 is TGTGCCAGTAGTTCAATGGGCAGGGGGCGTGGGGCCAACGTCCTGACTTTC.

The chain is built from TRBV6-5 and TRBJ2-7; weak D call: TRBD2 (7 bases). Germline values: CDR1 MNHEY, CDR2 SVGAGI. Trimming cost V 6 bases and J 4 bases, with 19 bases left between them. This CDR3 has 15 residues. CDR3 in amino acids: CASSVSNRGGYEQYF. As DNA, the CDR3 is TGTGCCAGCAGCGTTTCCAATAGGGGGGGATACGAGCAGTACTTC.

CDR3: CASSFGQIVPETQYF. DNA of the CDR3: TGTGCCAGCAGCTTCGGACAGATAGTACCAGAGACCCAGTACTTC. The chain combines TRBV5-6 with TRBJ2-5; perhaps TRBD1 as D (6 bases). The CDR3 contains 15 residues. Trimming removed 2 bases at V and 4 bases at J, with 15 bases between. Germline CDR1 SGHDT, CDR2 YYEEEE.

This chain uses TRBV28 with TRBJ2-7; perhaps D is TRBD1 or TRBD2 (5 bases each). Between the trimmed V and J ends, which lost 4 bases and 2 bases, there was a span of 9 bases. This CDR3 has 13 amino acids. CDR1 is MDHEN, CDR2 SYDVKM, per germline. The CDR3 nucleotides read TGTGCCAGCAGTTGGGGGACGGCCTACGAGCAGTACTTC. It codes for CASSWGTAYEQYF.

J is TRBJ1-1 and V is TRBV6-1; 10 bases fit TRBD1. The ends lost 8 bases at V and 6 bases at J; junction bases unmatched: 3. CDR1 and CDR2 from the germline V gene are MNHNS and SASEGT. The CDR3 has 12 amino acids. The CDR3 DNA reads TGTGCCAGCCGGACAGGGGGGGCTGAAGCTTTCTTT. Its protein product is CASRTGGAEAFF.

About this clone: This sample also contains other DNA sequences that code for the same CDR3. The rearrangement uses TRBV29-1 and TRBJ1-1, with 7 bases matching TRBD1. The CDR3 consists of 12 residues. The V gene end was trimmed by 7 bases and the J gene end by 0 bases; junction bases not matched to a gene: 2. Per germline, CDR1 SQVTM and CDR2 ANQGSEA. CDR3 protein: CSGGQVNTEAFF. CDR3 bases: TGCAGCGGTGGACAGGTGAACACTGAAGCTTTCTTT.

The rearrangement joins TRBV6-4 to TRBJ1-1; TRBD1 matches 8 bases. The junction had 18 bases not matched to a gene; V was cut back by 2 bases and J by 4 bases. CDR1 MRHNA and CDR2 SNTAGT come from the germline V gene. The CDR3 consists of 19 residues. The CDR3 protein is CASSDPTVQGASNRTEAFF. CDR3 DNA sequence: TGTGCCAGCAGTGACCCTACCGTGCAGGGGGCTTCGAATCGCACTGAAGCTTTCTTT.

The chain employs TRBV10-2 and TRBJ1-5; a weak D match, TRBD1 (5 bases). This CDR3 is 14 amino acids long. Trimming cost V 6 bases and J 4 bases, with 13 bases left between them. Germline-derived CDR1 and CDR2 are WSHSY and SAAADI. The CDR3 DNA follows: TGCGCCAGCAGGGCCAACGGGGCAAATCAGCCCCAGCATTTT. Residues: CASRANGANQPQHF.

CDR3 in amino acids: CASNPGQGSTDTQYF. In DNA form, the CDR3 reads TGCGCCAGCAACCCGGGACAGGGCTCCACAGATACGCAGTATTTT. This chain uses TRBV5-1 with TRBJ2-3, with 9 bases fitting TRBD1. The CDR3 is 15 amino acids. V lost 6 bases to trimming and J lost 2 bases; unmatched junction nucleotides: 7. Germline V gene data show CDR1 as SGHRS and CDR2 as YFSETQ.

About this clone: The CDR3 end shows no conserved phenylalanine or tryptophan, and so a read error is likely. The limits of the CDR3 on the DNA are not certain, so only TCRdb's listed CDR3 is given. This chain uses TRBV6-1 with TRBJ2-7. Inclusive of both ends, the CDR3 amounts to 12 amino acids. Germline assignment: CDR1 MNHNS and CDR2 SASEGT. The CDR3 region is CASSEPGQSLTL.

Ten or more counts support this clone. For the CDR3, the DNA is TGTGCCAGCGTTCGAGGTGGGAACACTGAAGCTTTCTTT. Encoded protein: CASVRGGNTEAFF. The V gene is TRBV2, the J gene TRBJ1-1; D is ambiguous. V dropped 8 bases and J dropped 1 base, with 11 bases sitting between them. The CDR3 runs 13 residues. From germline, CDR1 is SNHLY and CDR2 FYNNEI.

This sequence joins TRBV18 and TRBJ1-2; tentatively, D is TRBD1 (5 bases). Trimming shortened V by 6 bases and J by 6 bases, and 26 bases separated the two germline ends. The germline V gene encodes CDR1 KGHSH and CDR2 LQKENI. CDR3 length equals 17 residues. This CDR3 reads CASSTLPPQGSKDGYTF. The CDR3 region has the DNA TGTGCCAGCTCTACCCTCCCCCCCCAGGGATCCAAGGATGGCTACACCTTC. Combining the CDR3 with reference TRBV18 and TRBJ1-2 gives the whole variable domain NAGVMQNPRHLVRRRGQEARLRCSPMKGHSHVYWYRQLPEEGLKFMVYLQKENIIDESGMPKERFSAEFPKEGPSILRIQQVVRGDSAAYFCASSTLPPQGSKDGYTFGSGTRLTVV.

The rearrangement uses TRBV25-1 and TRBJ2-3; either TRBD1 or TRBD2 may supply D (5 bases each). The V and J ends lost 3 bases and 2 bases respectively, with 12 bases between them. Per germline, CDR1 MGHDK and CDR2 SYGVNS. The CDR3 runs to 15 residues. The CDR3 protein is CASSDPGPYTDTQYF. CDR3 DNA: TGTGCCAGCAGTGATCCGGGACCATACACAGATACGCAGTATTTT.

V gene TRBV19 combines with J gene TRBJ2-3; no clear D gene. CDR1 is LNHDA, CDR2 SQIVND, per germline (reference sequence). CDR3 length equals 14 residues. V was clipped by 3 bases and J by 2 bases, with 9 bases between them. The CDR3 sequence: CASSIDGVTDTQYF. The CDR3 region has the DNA TGTGCCAGTAGTATCGATGGCGTCACAGATACGCAGTATTTT.

This sequence joins TRBV15 and TRBJ2-7; 7 bases are a match to TRBD1. Unmatched junction bases numbered 7, after V lost 4 bases and J lost 4 bases. Germline CDR1 is LNHNV and CDR2 is YYDKDF (reference sequence). The CDR3 spans 14 residues. The CDR3 loop reads CATSIRVQGYEQYF. The CDR3 coding sequence is TGTGCCACCAGCATACGGGTACAGGGGTACGAGCAGTACTTC.